The 18 T cell receptor beta chains listed next were all sequenced from one sample in a study of T cells in Graves' hyperthyroidism and ophthalmopathy. There were TCR beta CDR3 regions amplified from RNA transcripts. The HTBI primer set served for first-round RT-PCR of the TCR CDR3. TCRdb passed the multiplex PCR reads through MiXCR, listing each CDR3 protein once. The sample carries fewer than 400,000 distinct CDR3 sequences, approximately 15% recorded once. Sample: blood. The source is a woman under 30 with Graves' hyperthyroidism that later progressed to Graves' ophthalmopathy.

The gene calls are TRBV6-2 or TRBV6-3 and TRBJ2-1; D possibly corresponds to TRBD2 (6 bases). The length of the CDR3 is 14 residues. The V gene's germline CDR1 is MNHEY and CDR2 SVGEGT. V lost 2 bases and J lost 7, with 12 bases in between. CDR3 residues: CASSYIRERNEQFF. The CDR3 DNA reads TGTGCCAGCAGTTACATCCGGGAGCGTAATGAGCAGTTCTTC.

This clonotype was detected ten times or more. The J gene is TRBJ2-1, the V gene TRBV27; perhaps TRBD2 as D (5 bases). The V end was cut by 2 bases, the J end by 2 bases, with 7 bases between. The CDR3 contains 14 residues. The germline CDR1 and CDR2 sequences are MNHEY and SMNVEV (reference sequence). CDR3 coding DNA: TGTGCCAGCAGTTTAGGAGGACCCTACAATGAGCAGTTCTTC. Translating it yields CASSLGGPYNEQFF.

The sample holds a few counts of this clonotype. V usage is TRBV5-1 and J usage is TRBJ2-7; D gene uncertain. Germline-derived CDR1 and CDR2 are SGHRS and YFSETQ. The V end lost 4 bases, the J end lost 2 bases, and 16 bases lay between the germline ends. The CDR3 runs 15 residues. The CDR3 DNA reads TGCGCCAGCAGCGAAGGATCGACTTTCACCTACGAGCAGTACTTC. It specifies CASSEGSTFTYEQYF.

This clonotype was found a few times. A much larger clone is a single base away; this may be a read error. The gene calls are TRBV7-9 and TRBJ2-7, with 9 bases identical to TRBD1. This CDR3 contains 14 residues. Per germline, CDR1 SEHNR and CDR2 FQNEAQ (reference sequence). The J segment lost 3 bases and the V segment lost 4 bases, leaving 4 bases of the junction unmatched. The CDR3 reads CASSSGQGHYEQYF. DNA of the CDR3: TGTGCCAGCAGCTCGGGACAGGGACACTACGAGCAGTACTTC.

This clonotype was recorded at least ten times. J is TRBJ2-1 and V is TRBV20-1, with a tentative D call TRBD1 (6 bases). Germline V gene lookup returns CDR1 DFQATT and CDR2 SNEGSKA (reference sequence). This CDR3 is 16 amino acids long. Trimming removed 0 bases at V and 4 bases at J, with 16 bases between. CDR3 protein: CSARDPIGGPYNEQFF. In DNA form, the CDR3 reads TGCAGTGCTAGAGATCCTATTGGGGGCCCATACAATGAGCAGTTCTTC.

This clonotype was recorded at least ten times. The gene calls are TRBV20-1 and TRBJ2-7; the D gene is possibly TRBD1 (6 bases). CDR3 length: 11 residues. Germline lookup yields CDR1 DFQATT and CDR2 SNEGSKA (reference sequence). The CDR3 spells CSWDNPYEQYF. The DNA of the CDR3 is TGCAGCTGGGACAACCCCTACGAGCAGTACTTC.

This clonotype was picked up a small number of times. The rearrangement joins TRBV3-1 to TRBJ2-3, with a possible D match to TRBD1 (5 bases). This CDR3 has 18 residues. CDR1 and CDR2 from the germline V gene are LGHDT and YNNKEL (reference sequence). With 0 bases removed from V and 4 bases from J, the gap between germline ends came to 20 bases. The CDR3 spells CASSQDHRSNGFPDTQYF. For the CDR3, the DNA is TGTGCCAGCAGCCAAGATCACAGGTCTAATGGGTTCCCAGATACGCAGTATTTT.

This clonotype occurred a few times. The rearrangement uses TRBV7-9 and TRBJ2-3; the match to TRBD2 covers 13 bases. Losses at the gene ends were 5 bases for V and 1 base for J; bases not matched to a gene: 9. The CDR3 extends over 18 amino acids. The germline CDR1 and CDR2 sequences are SEHNR and FQNEAQ (reference sequence). CDR3 region: CASSILAGGPGGTDTQYF. The DNA of the CDR3 is TGTGCCAGCAGCATACTAGCGGGAGGGCCGGGGGGCACAGATACGCAGTATTTT.

This chain joins TRBV29-1 and TRBJ2-3, with 11 bases lining up with TRBD2. Germline V gene data show CDR1 as SQVTM and CDR2 as ANQGSEA. This CDR3 has 13 residues. V lost 8 bases and J lost 5; bases outside the gene matches: 6. This chain's CDR3 is CSLLAGVLDTQYF. The DNA of the CDR3 is TGCAGCCTACTAGCGGGAGTATTAGATACGCAGTATTTT.

This chain uses TRBV20-1 with TRBJ2-7, with D uncertain. This CDR3 is built from 13 residues. Germline V CDR1 and CDR2: DFQATT, SNEGSKA (reference sequence). V lost 3 bases to trimming and J lost 0 bases, with 9 bases between them. CDR3 bases: TGCAGTGCTAGTATGGGAAGCTCCTACGAGCAGTACTTC. It translates to CSASMGSSYEQYF.

This clonotype was counted at least ten times. The CDR3 region is CSANNLAGEGETQYF. DNA of the CDR3: TGCAGTGCAAACAACCTAGCGGGAGAGGGAGAGACCCAGTACTTC. The chain links TRBV20-1 to TRBJ2-5; 10 nucleotides match TRBD2. V trimming: 6 bases; J trimming: 4 bases; junction bases outside the gene matches: 11. This CDR3 has 15 amino acids. Looked up from germline, CDR1 is DFQATT and CDR2 is SNEGSKA (reference sequence).

This clonotype appeared many times. The chain links TRBV6-1 to TRBJ1-2; 7 positions match TRBD1. The germline V gene has CDR1 MNHNS and CDR2 SASEGT. Germline trimming cut 11 bases from V and 4 bases from J; bases unmatched to any gene: 7. The CDR3 consists of 12 residues. The chain's CDR3 is CAGRRDSYGYTF. CDR3 sequence (DNA): TGTGCCGGTAGAAGGGACAGCTATGGCTACACCTTC.

In its sample, this clonotype was seen many times. CDR3 bases: TGTGCCAGCAGTGGGTCAGCCTGGCAGCCCCAGCATTTT. It encodes CASSGSAWQPQHF. The genes are TRBV6-1 and TRBJ1-5; no clear D. Germline V gives CDR1 MNHNS, CDR2 SASEGT. This CDR3 spans 13 amino acids. V was cut by 4 bases and J by 7 bases, with 11 bases left in between.

This clonotype has at least ten counts. The genes are TRBV12-3 or TRBV12-4 and TRBJ1-4, with 8 bases aligning to TRBD1. The CDR3 extends over 14 amino acids. Trimming cost V 3 bases and J 8 bases; bases outside gene matches: 5. The CDR3, as DNA: TGTGCCAGCAGTTTTGGACAGGGTTGGGAAAAACTGTTTTTT. It codes for CASSFGQGWEKLFF.

This clonotype was counted between two and nine times. The chain carries TRBV12-3 or TRBV12-4 and TRBJ1-1; 8 nucleotides match TRBD1. J was trimmed by 11 bases and V by 6 bases; bases with no gene match: 26. The length of the CDR3 is 18 residues. In nucleotides, the CDR3 is TGTGCCAGCAGCTCCCGTCGACAGGGGATGATTGGGGCTATCGGGGCTTTCTTT. Encoded protein: CASSSRRQGMIGAIGAFF.

This clonotype was observed at least ten times. V is TRBV11-2 and J is TRBJ2-1; 13 bases match TRBD2. V shed 5 bases and J 0 bases; nucleotides not matched to a gene: 7. CDR3 length: 18 amino acids. Germline loops: CDR1 SGHAT, CDR2 FQNNGV. This CDR3 reads CASSRHRTSGSSYNEQFF. DNA of the CDR3: TGTGCCAGCAGCCGCCACCGGACTAGCGGGAGCTCCTACAATGAGCAGTTCTTC.

This chain connects TRBV4-2 to TRBJ1-5; 12 positions match TRBD1. The V gene's germline CDR1 is LGHNA and CDR2 YNFKEQ. Losses at the gene ends were 0 bases for V and 6 bases for J; bases not matched to a gene: 9. There are 18 residues in the CDR3. Written as DNA, the CDR3 is TGTGCCAGCAGCCAAGATCCCTACGGGACAGGGGGCGGTCAGCCCCAGCATTTT. It codes for CASSQDPYGTGGGQPQHF.

The chain combines TRBV7-3 with TRBJ2-2; 12 bases are a match to TRBD2. The J segment lost 5 bases and the V segment lost 5 bases, leaving 9 bases of the junction unmatched. Germline V gene sequence: CDR1 SGHTA, CDR2 FQGTGA. The CDR3 spans 17 residues. CDR3 amino acids: CASSPTGLAGGTGELFF. In nucleotides, the CDR3 is TGTGCCAGCAGCCCTACCGGGCTAGCGGGAGGGACCGGGGAGCTGTTTTTT.